The table lists the clone carrying this TCR beta chain with many counts. The data belong to a study of blood T cell repertoires in COVID-19. Study as a whole: Sites across the United States, Italy and Spain contributed samples from acute and convalescent COVID-19. Sources were T cells, B-cell-depleted T cells, or PBMCs; the material itself was cDNA or gDNA.

Methods used by the authors: Scientists estimated how many nucleated cells there were by amplifying reference gene primers. Only in-frame clones appear in the TCRdb table, and some are missing; sequencing was by immunoSEQ multiplex PCR. That table supplies the V and J calls and clone size; D and trimming were determined from the DNA. The sample carries 200,000 to 250,000 clones, roughly 83% recorded once. This clonotype originated in a woman between 50 and 59 years old with acute or convalescent COVID-19. Sequenced: peripheral blood.

The CDR3 spells CASSMRATGGTEAFF. CDR3 nucleotide sequence: TGTGCCAGTAGTATGAGGGCGACAGGGGGCACTGAAGCTTTCTTT. V usage is TRBV19 and J usage is TRBJ1-1, with 9 bases matching TRBD1. This CDR3 spans 15 amino acids. The germline V gene encodes CDR1 LNHDA and CDR2 SQIVND (reference sequence). Unmatched junction bases numbered 6, after V lost 3 bases and J lost 4 bases. Full variable domain (remainder filled in from reference TRBV19 and TRBJ1-1): DGGITQSPKYLFRKEGQNVTLSCEQNLNHDAMYWYRQDPGQGLRLIYYSQIVNDFQKGDIAEGYSVSREKKESFPLTVTSAQKNPTAFYLCASSMRATGGTEAFFGQGTRLTVV.